Detailed here is one T cell receptor beta chain. What it binds is unknown. The V end was cut by 0 bases, the J end by 1 base, with 8 bases between. Germline assignment: CDR1 KGHDR and CDR2 SFDVKD. This CDR3 has 15 amino acids. Treatment in this sample: roughly 11-day PBMC culture with coronavirus spike peptide pools or control peptides (ViraFEST assay). Scientists ran DNA taken from cultured CD4+ T cells through the Oncomine TCR Beta short-read assay for sequencing. TCRdb independently ran MiXCR on the PCR reads; one entry per CDR3 protein. This table holds about 13,000 distinct CDR3 sequences, 62% found once. The data belong to a study of vaccination and CD4 T cells after COVID-19. Study observations and caveats: When vaccine-specific clones from convalescent patients were examined, 304 of 307 were spike mono-reactive.

The clonotype comes from a human donor who had recovered from COVID-19. This chain links TRBV24-1 with TRBJ1-1, with TRBD1 as a possible D gene (6 bases). Material for sequencing was CD4+ T cells from blood, cultured in vitro. The CDR3 DNA follows: TGTGCCACCAGTGATTTGAAGGGACAGAACACTGAAGCTTTCTTT. Translated: CATSDLKGQNTEAFF.